Sequencing of this T cell receptor beta chain was carried out in a study of T-cell memory formation after mild COVID-19. General study findings and limits: CD4+ contracting clones were found mainly in CM and EM, and CD8+ ones in EMRA. Within pre-infection memory, some responding clones were found, suggesting cross-reactive memory joined.

As to this clonotype: The antigen remains undetermined.

Looked up from germline, CDR1 is SGDLS and CDR2 is YYNGEE. V shed 4 bases and J shed 0 bases, with 14 bases lying between them. The CDR3 runs to 15 residues. TCRdb re-analysed the 5' RACE reads in MiXCR, keeping a single row per CDR3 protein. The table records roughly 200,000 distinct CDR3 sequences, about 21% of them present only once. The sample consisted of PBMCs or a T cell subset sorted from them (not recorded which). The sequence derives from an adult woman who had mild COVID-19 (a few samples of this study predate the infection). Cell type and time point are not known. The chain links TRBV9 to TRBJ2-7; TRBD2 might be the D (7 bases). In DNA form, the CDR3 reads TGTGCCAGCAGCCCCGAGGGGGGGAGCTCCTACGAGCAGTACTTC. This sequence encodes CASSPEGGSSYEQYF.